One sample yielded the 27 T cell receptor beta chains listed below, sequenced in a study of blood T cell repertoires in COVID-19. Profiling relied on immunoSEQ multiplex PCR, and the TCRdb table lists in-frame clones only, not all of them. This table has about 310,000 clones, around 90% appearing once. The sequenced material came from peripheral blood. Source of these receptors: a man between 18 and 29 years old with active or convalescent COVID-19.

The chain uses TRBV10-2 and TRBJ1-1; maybe TRBD1 (5 bases). The CDR3 is 13 amino acids. Germline lookup yields CDR1 WSHSY and CDR2 SAAADI. Trimming shortened V by 10 bases and J by 1 base, and 13 bases separated the two germline ends. CDR3 protein: CATSGLSNTEAFF. As DNA, the CDR3 is TGCGCCACCTCAGGGTTATCGAACACTGAAGCTTTCTTT.

This sequence joins TRBV10-3 and TRBJ2-7, with 9 bases matching TRBD2. Germline assignment: CDR1 ENHRY and CDR2 SYGVKD. The CDR3 spans 14 residues. V trimming: 2 bases; J trimming: 5 bases; junction bases outside the gene matches: 4. CDR3 in amino acids: CAISEVGTSHEQYF. In nucleotides, the CDR3 is TGTGCCATCAGTGAGGTGGGGACTAGCCACGAGCAGTACTTC.

The CDR3 loop reads CASSPRQLADTQYF. CDR3 sequence (DNA): TGTGCCAGCAGCCCCCGCCAACTAGCGGATACGCAGTATTTT. The chain is built from TRBV13 and TRBJ2-3; 7 positions match TRBD2. CDR1 and CDR2 (germline): PRHDT, FYEKMQ (reference sequence). The J segment lost 6 bases and the V segment lost 5 bases, leaving 8 bases of the junction unmatched. This CDR3 contains 14 residues.

V gene TRBV5-4 combines with J gene TRBJ1-1; D perhaps matches TRBD1 (6 bases). From germline, CDR1 is SGHNT and CDR2 YYREEE (reference sequence). V lost 4 bases to trimming and J lost 3 bases, with 10 bases between them. This CDR3 region has 13 residues. CDR3 DNA: TGTGCCAGCAGCACGGACAGCTACACTGAAGCTTTCTTT. It encodes CASSTDSYTEAFF.

This clone was seen only a few times. The chain is built from TRBV19 and TRBJ1-1; 10 positions match TRBD1. Germline trimming cut 3 bases from V and 5 bases from J; bases unmatched to any gene: 6. CDR1 and CDR2 from the germline V gene are LNHDA and SQIVND (reference sequence). The CDR3 is made up of 15 amino acids. The CDR3 DNA reads TGTGCCAGTAGTATGGATGCGGGACAGGGGACTGAAGCTTTCTTT. The encoded protein is CASSMDAGQGTEAFF.

A single count supports this clone. The chain employs TRBV7-2 and TRBJ1-2, with D maybe TRBD1 (5 bases). CDR3 size: 13 residues. Germline lookup yields CDR1 SGHTA and CDR2 FQGNSA. V shed 3 bases and J shed 3 bases, with 8 bases lying between them. The chain's CDR3 is CASSFVRDYGYTF. The CDR3 region has the DNA TGTGCCAGCAGCTTTGTCAGGGACTATGGCTACACCTTC.

V and J are TRBV13 and TRBJ1-2; TRBD1 agrees at 9 bases. CDR1 PRHDT and CDR2 FYEKMQ come from the germline V gene (reference sequence). CDR3 length equals 14 residues. V shed 3 bases and J 4 bases; nucleotides not matched to a gene: 3. The CDR3 region is CASSLGQGFYGYTF. CDR3 DNA sequence: TGTGCCAGCAGCTTGGGACAGGGATTCTATGGCTACACCTTC.

The chain is built from TRBV15 and TRBJ2-4; no reliable D call. The CDR3 consists of 16 residues. The V end was cut by 0 bases, the J end by 0 bases, with 9 bases between. CDR1 and CDR2 (germline): LNHNV, YYDKDF (reference sequence). CDR3 DNA: TGTGCCACCAGCAGAGATCAAGAGTTAGCCAAAAACATTCAGTACTTC. Translating it yields CATSRDQELAKNIQYF. The variable domain in full, completed from reference TRBV15 and TRBJ2-4, reads DAMVIQNPRYQVTQFGKPVTLSCSQTLNHNVMYWYQQKSSQAPKLLFHYYDKDFNNEADTPDNFQSRRPNTSFCFLDIRSPGLGDTAMYLCATSRDQELAKNIQYFGAGTRLSVL.

Here the CDR3 reads CASRANRDSDEQYF. In DNA, the CDR3 is TGTGCCAGCAGGGCAAACCGGGACAGCGACGAGCAGTACTTC. J is TRBJ2-7 and V is TRBV28, with 7 bases fitting TRBD1. This CDR3 is built from 14 residues. Trimming removed 6 bases from V and 5 bases from J; junction bases left unmatched: 10. From germline, CDR1 is MDHEN and CDR2 SYDVKM.

In this sample, this clone turned up once. The V call is TRBV27, the J call TRBJ2-3; a possible D gene is TRBD2 (5 bases). This CDR3 contains 14 residues. The V gene's germline CDR1 is MNHEY and CDR2 SMNVEV (reference sequence). V was pared by 5 bases and J by 1 base, with 10 bases between. The CDR3 loop is CASSTDSRTDTQYF. CDR3 nucleotide sequence: TGTGCCAGCAGTACGGACTCGCGCACAGATACGCAGTATTTT.

This clone was detected a few times. This chain connects TRBV10-2 to TRBJ1-3, with 7 bases identical to TRBD1. J lost 2 bases, V lost 8 bases, and 9 bases had no gene match. The CDR3 contains 15 residues. The germline V gene has CDR1 WSHSY and CDR2 SAAADI. The CDR3 protein is CASSAGQRAGNTIYF. The CDR3 DNA follows: TGCGCCAGCTCTGCGGGACAGAGAGCTGGAAACACCATATATTTT.

This clone was detected a few times. The rearrangement links TRBV6-4 to TRBJ2-3, with 9 positions matching TRBD2. The germline CDR1 and CDR2 sequences are MRHNA and SNTAGT. V lost 5 bases to trimming and J lost 2 bases; unmatched junction nucleotides: 8. CDR3 length equals 16 residues. This CDR3 reads CASSPSGGGATDTQYF. For the CDR3, the DNA is TGTGCCAGCAGTCCCTCGGGCGGGGGGGCCACAGATACGCAGTATTTT.

The chain combines TRBV2 with TRBJ2-1; no definite D call. CDR3 length: 15 amino acids. V was pared by 2 bases and J by 0 bases, with 8 bases between. Germline CDR1 and CDR2: SNHLY and FYNNEI. CDR3 sequence reads: CASSELSSSYNEQFF. In DNA form, the CDR3 reads TGTGCCAGCAGTGAATTATCGAGCTCCTACAATGAGCAGTTCTTC.

The chain combines TRBV5-4 with TRBJ1-6, with 11 bases fitting TRBD1. CDR1 and CDR2 (germline): SGHNT, YYREEE (reference sequence). The CDR3 runs 17 residues. V lost 0 bases, J lost 9 bases, and 8 bases stayed unmatched. In nucleotides, the CDR3 is TGTGCCAGCAGCTTGGCCATGGGACAGGGGGGTTTTTCACCCCTCCACTTT. It encodes CASSLAMGQGGFSPLHF.

The gene calls are TRBV4-1 and TRBJ2-7; 7 positions match TRBD1. The germline V gene encodes CDR1 MGHRA and CDR2 YSYEKL. J gave up 3 bases and V 0 bases, and 8 bases lay outside the gene matches. The CDR3 is 16 amino acids. The CDR3 nucleotides are TGCGCCAGCAGCCAAGACAGCCTGACAGGGTACTACGAGCAGTACTTC. Translated, it gives CASSQDSLTGYYEQYF.

This clone appeared a single time. This sequence joins TRBV4-1 and TRBJ1-3, with TRBD1 as a possible D gene (6 bases). This CDR3 comprises 16 residues. V gave up 2 bases and J gave up 3 bases, with 14 bases separating them. Germline CDR1 MGHRA, CDR2 YSYEKL. CDR3 in DNA: TGCGCCAGCAGCCAACCAGCAGGGGCGCTTGGAAACACCATATATTTT. Translated, it gives CASSQPAGALGNTIYF.

The chain is built from TRBV4-2 and TRBJ1-4; D may be TRBD1 (6 bases). Looked up from germline, CDR1 is LGHNA and CDR2 is YNFKEQ. Trimming shortened V by 1 base and J by 6 bases, and 15 bases separated the two germline ends. The CDR3 has 16 amino acids. The CDR3 is CASSQGSGQPYEKLFF. DNA of the CDR3: TGTGCCAGCAGCCAAGGAAGCGGACAGCCTTATGAAAAACTGTTTTTT.

The CDR3 DNA sequence: TGTGCCAGTAGTATAGACCCTAGCGGGGGAACCGGGGAGCTGTTTTTT. Protein sequence: CASSIDPSGGTGELFF. The rearrangement links TRBV19 to TRBJ2-2, with TRBD2 matching 10 bases. The CDR3 spans 16 residues. CDR1 is LNHDA, CDR2 SQIVND, per germline (reference sequence). V was clipped by 0 bases and J by 5 bases; unmatched bases: 3. The variable domain in full, completed from reference TRBV19 and TRBJ2-2, reads DGGITQSPKYLFRKEGQNVTLSCEQNLNHDAMYWYRQDPGQGLRLIYYSQIVNDFQKGDIAEGYSVSREKKESFPLTVTSAQKNPTAFYLCASSIDPSGGTGELFFGEGSRLTVL.

The chain couples TRBV28 to TRBJ1-6; D remains ambiguous. V lost 3 bases and J lost 10, with 10 bases in between. The CDR3 totals 13 residues. Per germline, CDR1 MDHEN and CDR2 SYDVKM. The CDR3 reads CASSLRAKSPLHF. The CDR3 DNA is TGTGCCAGCAGTTTGAGGGCAAAATCACCCCTCCACTTT.

This clone was picked up a small number of times. The rearrangement joins TRBV27 to TRBJ1-5, with unresolved D. The germline V gene has CDR1 MNHEY and CDR2 SMNVEV (reference sequence). The V gene lost 8 bases and the J gene lost 6 bases, with 8 bases spanning the gap. This CDR3 comprises 11 residues. The CDR3 DNA follows: TGTGCCAGCGGTGTTAGTCAGCCCCAGCATTTT. This translates into CASGVSQPQHF.

This chain connects TRBV7-9 to TRBJ1-6; 7 bases agree with TRBD1. Per germline, CDR1 SEHNR and CDR2 FQNEAQ (reference sequence). The CDR3 loop spans 15 amino acids. V lost 5 bases to trimming and J lost 3 bases; unmatched junction nucleotides: 4. CDR3 in DNA: TGTGCCAGCAGCCCGGGACAGTTCTATAATTCACCCCTCCACTTT. This encodes CASSPGQFYNSPLHF.

The chain combines TRBV7-9 with TRBJ1-1; D gene unclear. CDR1 and CDR2 (germline): SEHNR, FQNEAQ (reference sequence). V shed 8 bases and J shed 2 bases, with 9 bases lying between them. This CDR3 region has 12 residues. CDR3 nucleotide sequence: TGTGCCAGCTCGGGGAGAAACACTGAAGCTTTCTTT. Translated, it gives CASSGRNTEAFF.

The J gene is TRBJ2-1, the V gene TRBV28; 10 bases match TRBD2. This CDR3 comprises 17 residues. The V and J ends lost 5 bases and 10 bases, in that order; junction bases with no gene match: 17. Germline V lookup: CDR1 MDHEN, CDR2 SYDVKM. CDR3 protein: CASSPGVYGTSVMEQFF. The DNA of the CDR3 is TGTGCCAGCAGTCCCGGGGTTTACGGGACTAGCGTAATGGAGCAGTTCTTC.

This clone appeared once. The chain is built from TRBV11-2 and TRBJ2-5; D is perhaps TRBD2 (7 bases). The CDR3 runs 14 residues. V lost 1 base, J lost 5 bases, and 11 bases lay in between. From germline, CDR1 is SGHAT and CDR2 FQNNGV. DNA of the CDR3: TGTGCCAGCAGCTTAGTCGGGGGGCGTGAGACCCAGTACTTC. It is translated as CASSLVGGRETQYF.

The rearrangement uses TRBV15 and TRBJ1-1; no clear D. Germline CDR1 reads LNHNV; CDR2 reads YYDKDF (reference sequence). This CDR3 is built from 15 residues. The V end lost 3 bases, the J end lost 3 bases, and 14 bases lay between the germline ends. CDR3 sequence: CATSRRHARHTEAFF. The CDR3 region has the DNA TGTGCCACCAGCAGGCGACACGCCCGCCACACTGAAGCTTTCTTT.

This clone was detected only once. The genes are TRBV5-4 and TRBJ2-7; D perhaps matches TRBD2 (5 bases). The CDR3 has 16 amino acids. Germline loops: CDR1 SGHNT, CDR2 YYREEE (reference sequence). V lost 3 bases to trimming and J lost 0 bases, with 16 bases between them. CDR3 bases: TGTGCCAGCAGCTCAAAGAAGGGAGCTCCCTCCTACGAGCAGTACTTC. Amino acids: CASSSKKGAPSYEQYF.

The chain employs TRBV5-8 and TRBJ2-3; 9 nucleotides align to TRBD2. CDR1 SGHTS and CDR2 YDEGEE come from the germline V gene. This CDR3 is 16 amino acids long. J gave up 3 bases and V 2 bases, and 7 bases lay outside the gene matches. The CDR3 nucleotides are TGTGCCAGCAGCTTTCTAGCGGGATACGTGACAGATACGCAGTATTTT. It specifies CASSFLAGYVTDTQYF.